This T cell receptor beta chain originates from a study of blood T cell repertoires in COVID-19. The CDR3 runs to 13 residues. Germline V CDR1 and CDR2: ENHRY, SYGVKD. V lost 6 bases, J lost 3 bases, and 11 bases lay in between. Measured with immunoSEQ multiplex PCR; TCRdb has only the in-frame clones, and not every one. The sample carries around 250,000 clones, roughly nine tenths recorded once. Sequencing was carried out using peripheral blood. This receptor was obtained from a man between 18 and 29 years old with active or convalescent COVID-19. The chain links TRBV10-3 to TRBJ1-1; no definite D call. The CDR3 DNA reads as TGTGCCATCAGGAGGGTGGTGGACACTGAAGCTTTCTTT. Translated, it gives CAIRRVVDTEAFF.